This T cell receptor (beta chain) originates from a study of cytomegalovirus exposure and HLA in healthy donors. Study at large: An early release of data contained approximately 85 million unique TCRs, which came from HLA-typed donors. Whole-study findings and limits: The authors later found TCR association rates varying by HLA locus, with DRB1 most and HLA-C fewest.

The V end lost 3 bases, the J end lost 0 bases, and 6 bases lay between the germline ends. CDR1 and CDR2 (germline): SGHTA, FQGNSA. The CDR3 consists of 15 residues. The study ran its PCR with 60 Vbeta and 13 Jbeta primers. Using immunoSEQ multiplex PCR, the repertoire was profiled, and TCRdb retains in-frame clones only, with some absent. The sample consists of 120,000 or so clones, 70% to 85% of them appearing once. Turning to this clone: Its cognate antigen is unknown.

This sequence originates from a woman aged 45-59 years in good health and CMV-seronegative. The rearrangement joins TRBV7-2 to TRBJ2-6, with unresolved D. Sequences were obtained from PBMCs. The CDR3 sequence is CASSFGRSGANVLTF. CDR3 DNA sequence: TGTGCCAGCAGCTTTGGCCGCTCTGGGGCCAACGTCCTGACTTTC. The variable domain in full, with the rest retrieved from reference TRBV7-2 and TRBJ2-6, is GAGVSQSPSNKVTEKGKDVELRCDPISGHTALYWYRQSLGQGLEFLIYFQGNSAPDKSGLPSDRFSAERTGGSVSTLTIQRTQQEDSAVYLCASSFGRSGANVLTFGAGSRLTVL.